This T cell receptor (beta chain) emerged from a study of blood T cells in healthy people across ages. The CDR3 spans 16 residues. CDR1 LNHNV and CDR2 YYDKDF come from the germline V gene (reference sequence). V lost 4 bases, J lost 2 bases, and 5 bases stayed unmatched. A J-beta primer mix and a sample-barcoded 5' primer were used in a second PCR of about 7 to 12 cycles. TCRdb re-analysed the 5' RACE reads in MiXCR, keeping a single row per CDR3 protein. This table has just over 800,000 distinct CDR3 sequences, around two thirds appearing once. To note about this clonotype: Its antigen is unknown.

General study points: Across samples, TCR beta diversity tracked strongly with naive T cell percentage.

The sequence was collected from a man aged 25 to 40 in good health. The rearrangement joins TRBV15 to TRBJ1-5; TRBD1 matches at 10 bases. Sequences were obtained from blood. The CDR3 sequence: CATSTRQGAGNQPQHF. As DNA, the CDR3 is TGTGCCACCAGCACCCGACAGGGGGCGGGCAATCAGCCCCAGCATTTT. Full variable domain (remainder filled in from reference TRBV15 and TRBJ1-5): DAMVIQNPRYQVTQFGKPVTLSCSQTLNHNVMYWYQQKSSQAPKLLFHYYDKDFNNEADTPDNFQSRRPNTSFCFLDIRSPGLGDTAMYLCATSTRQGAGNQPQHFGDGTRLSIL.